These 30 T cell receptor beta chains came from one sample sequenced in a study of spatial heterogeneity in lung cancer (dated by TCRdb to the late 2010s). Broader findings and caveats from the paper: The tumor nonsynonymous mutation count correlated with the number of expanded alpha and beta TCRs within the tumor.

Reading the label with the study, this specimen's time point is: sample taken at primary tumor resection. Library generation was performed with 5' RACE. The sequencer listed for this sample is NextSeq 500. TCRdb reran the public reads through fastp at Q25 and MiXCR, keeping productive beta chains. Each CDR3 protein appears once, grouped with its most common genes and DNA. Recorded for this sample are roughly 4,400 distinct CDR3 sequences; almost 8.5% of them occurred a single time. The top ten clonotypes cover about 16% of the sample. The antigens for these receptors are not known. Sample: lung tumor tissue, taken at surgery. The receptors derive from a female donor with early-stage non-small cell lung cancer.

By proportion, this clonotype is medium-sized. The V gene is TRBV6-5, the J gene TRBJ2-2, with D uncertain. V gave up 7 bases and J gave up 6 bases, with 15 bases separating them. CDR1 is MNHEY, CDR2 SVGAGI, per germline. There are 14 residues in the CDR3. The CDR3 loop is CASNYIGGPGELFF. For the CDR3, the DNA is TGTGCCAGCAACTACATCGGTGGGCCCGGGGAGCTGTTTTTT.

This clonotype was detected only a few times. The chain couples TRBV28 to TRBJ2-4; D uncertain. Germline V gene lookup returns CDR1 MDHEN and CDR2 SYDVKM. Trimming left V 5 bases short and J 8 bases short, with 16 bases between. The CDR3 extends over 14 amino acids. The chain's CDR3 is CASSPSAGADIQYF. The CDR3 DNA reads TGTGCCAGCAGTCCGTCGGCAGGCGCGGACATTCAGTACTTC.

This clonotype has at least ten counts. V and J are TRBV4-2 and TRBJ2-1; weak D call: TRBD1 (6 bases). The CDR3 covers 16 residues. The V gene's germline CDR1 is LGHNA and CDR2 YNFKEQ. The V gene lost 2 bases and the J gene lost 10 bases, with 21 bases spanning the gap. CDR3 DNA sequence: TGTGCCAGCAGCCAACCCCAGGGGATGGGTGTGGGGGAGCAGTTCTTC. It is translated as CASSQPQGMGVGEQFF.

By its share, this clonotype is medium-sized. V and J are TRBV29-1 and TRBJ2-1; TRBD1 or TRBD2 may be the D gene (5 bases each). In germline, CDR1 is SQVTM, CDR2 ANQGSEA. CDR3 size: 13 residues. This CDR3 reads CSVSGLPGNEQFF. The CDR3 coding sequence is TGCAGTGTCTCGGGGCTGCCAGGCAATGAGCAGTTCTTC.

By proportion, this clonotype is medium-sized. V is TRBV20-1 and J is TRBJ1-2; possible D gene TRBD1, 5 bases. This CDR3 is 13 amino acids long. Trimming took 5 bases from V and 4 from J, leaving 14 bases between them. Germline lookup yields CDR1 DFQATT and CDR2 SNEGSKA (reference sequence). The CDR3 region is CSALQTASYGYTF. The DNA of the CDR3 is TGCAGTGCTCTCCAGACAGCTTCCTATGGCTACACCTTC.

The chain uses TRBV12-3 or TRBV12-4 and TRBJ1-6; no clear D gene. The germline V and J ends were trimmed by 4 bases and 10 bases, with 11 bases remaining between them. This CDR3 has 13 amino acids. The CDR3 nucleotides read TGTGCCAGCAGTTCCCTCGCCGACTCACCCCTCCACTTT. It yields the protein CASSSLADSPLHF.

About this clonotype: A much larger clone is a single base away; this may be a read error. CDR3 sequence: CASSLQVSYNSPLRF. The CDR3 DNA reads TGTGCCAGCAGTTTACAGGTTTCTTATAATTCACCCCTCCGCTTT. The chain links TRBV12-3 or TRBV12-4 to TRBJ1-6; no reliable D call. The CDR3 is 15 amino acids.

The gene calls are TRBV7-2 and TRBJ2-2, with D unresolved. This CDR3 region has 14 residues. The germline V and J ends were trimmed by 4 bases and 4 bases, with 10 bases remaining between them. Germline-derived CDR1 and CDR2 are SGHTA and FQGNSA. As DNA, the CDR3 is TGTGCCAGCAGCTCCTCCAGGCCCACCGGGGAGCTGTTTTTT. Translating gives CASSSSRPTGELFF.

The V gene is TRBV3-1, the J gene TRBJ2-7; a possible D gene is TRBD1 (6 bases). V lost 4 bases, J lost 2 bases, and 12 bases lay in between. Germline CDR1 and CDR2: LGHDT and YNNKEL (reference sequence). The CDR3 length is 14 residues. For the CDR3, the DNA is TGTGCCAGCAGCCCATCCGGGACACCCTACGAGCAGTACTTC. Amino acid sequence: CASSPSGTPYEQYF.

This sequence joins TRBV19 and TRBJ1-5; D gene unclear. Trimming took off 5 bases at V and 5 bases at J, with 10 bases between the two ends. This CDR3 is 13 amino acids long. Per germline, CDR1 LNHDA and CDR2 SQIVND (reference sequence). The DNA of the CDR3 is TGTGCCAGTAGTCTTCTCTCAGATCAGCCCCAGCATTTT. Residues: CASSLLSDQPQHF. The full variable domain, with the rest looked up from reference TRBV19 and TRBJ1-5, is DGGITQSPKYLFRKEGQNVTLSCEQNLNHDAMYWYRQDPGQGLRLIYYSQIVNDFQKGDIAEGYSVSREKKESFPLTVTSAQKNPTAFYLCASSLLSDQPQHFGDGTRLSIL.

Relative to its sample, this clonotype is medium-sized. This rearrangement joins TRBV6-2 or TRBV6-3 to TRBJ2-2, with 8 bases fitting TRBD1. The J segment lost 6 bases and the V segment lost 8 bases, leaving 8 bases of the junction unmatched. The CDR3 spans 14 residues. The germline V gene has CDR1 MNHEY and CDR2 SVGEGT. The CDR3 reads CASARTGFPGELFF. CDR3 sequence (DNA): TGTGCCAGCGCGCGGACAGGGTTTCCCGGGGAGCTGTTTTTT.

In this sample, this clonotype turned up many times. CDR3 coding DNA: TGCAGTGCTAGAGACAGGGGGCCTGGGGCCAACGTCCTGACTTTC. Translation: CSARDRGPGANVLTF. The chain recombines TRBV20-1 with TRBJ2-6; 8 nucleotides match TRBD1. The CDR3 spans 15 residues. The germline CDR1 and CDR2 sequences are DFQATT and SNEGSKA (reference sequence). Trimming took 0 bases from V and 2 from J; bases not matched to a gene: 0.

By sample share, this clonotype is medium-sized. This chain links TRBV6-2 or TRBV6-3 with TRBJ2-2; 7 bases match TRBD2. CDR1 is MNHEY, CDR2 SVGEGT, per germline. V shed 5 bases, J shed 3 bases, and the junction held 9 bases outside the gene matches. The CDR3 contains 16 residues. CDR3 nucleotide sequence: TGTGCCAGCAGTGGGGGGGAGACTAGCTACACCGGGGAGCTGTTTTTT. Residues: CASSGGETSYTGELFF.

Within the sample, this clonotype is medium-sized. This rearrangement joins TRBV5-5 to TRBJ1-5, with a possible D match to TRBD1 (5 bases). This CDR3 comprises 13 residues. Germline assignment: CDR1 SGHKS and CDR2 YYEKEE (reference sequence). V lost 1 base, J lost 7 bases, and 9 bases lay in between. CDR3 sequence: CASSLQGGQPQHF. The CDR3 nucleotides read TGTGCCAGCAGCTTGCAGGGAGGGCAGCCCCAGCATTTT.

A few counts support this clonotype. This CDR3 reads CASSLRGENEKLFF. CDR3 in DNA: TGTGCCAGCAGCTTGCGGGGAGAAAATGAAAAACTGTTTTTT. The chain is built from TRBV5-6 and TRBJ1-4; D is unresolved. The CDR3 has 14 amino acids. V was clipped by 1 base and J by 5 bases, with 9 bases between them. Germline CDR1 is SGHDT and CDR2 is YYEEEE.

The chain links TRBV7-2 to TRBJ2-3; either TRBD1 or TRBD2 may fit D (6 bases each). V lost 7 bases, J lost 4 bases, and 15 bases lay in between. This CDR3 is built from 14 residues. Germline V gene lookup returns CDR1 SGHTA and CDR2 FQGNSA. The CDR3 protein is CASMPRGRPDTQYF. The DNA for the CDR3 is TGTGCCAGCATGCCCCGGGGGCGGCCAGATACGCAGTATTTT.

By share of the sample, this clonotype is medium-sized (0.01 to 0.1%). V is TRBV2 and J is TRBJ2-1, with 11 bases fitting TRBD1. V lost 4 bases and J lost 6; bases outside the gene matches: 2. CDR1 SNHLY and CDR2 FYNNEI come from the germline V gene. The CDR3 has 14 amino acids. As DNA, the CDR3 is TGTGCCAGCAGTGCCGGGACAGGGGGCAATGAGCAGTTCTTC. Its protein product is CASSAGTGGNEQFF.

The gene calls are TRBV6-6 and TRBJ2-3; no reliable D call. Germline lookup yields CDR1 MNHNY and CDR2 SVGAGI (reference sequence). The CDR3 sequence is 14 residues long. The germline V and J ends were trimmed by 2 bases and 3 bases, with 9 bases remaining between them. The CDR3 loop reads CASSYGTVTDTQYF. Written as DNA, the CDR3 is TGTGCCAGCAGTTACGGTACAGTAACAGATACGCAGTATTTT.

In its sample, this clonotype is medium-sized. The rearrangement links TRBV27 to TRBJ2-2; tentatively, D is TRBD2 (5 bases). The length of the CDR3 is 15 residues. Germline-derived CDR1 and CDR2 are MNHEY and SMNVEV (reference sequence). Trimming cost V 4 bases and J 5 bases, with 14 bases left between them. Here the CDR3 DNA reads TGTGCCAGCAGTTCCTCCGGGATCGGAACCGGGGAGCTGTTTTTT. Protein: CASSSSGIGTGELFF.

The rearrangement joins TRBV15 to TRBJ2-7, with TRBD1 as a possible D gene (5 bases). The germline gives CDR1 LNHNV, CDR2 YYDKDF (reference sequence). The CDR3 consists of 13 residues. V was clipped by 4 bases and J by 7 bases, with 14 bases between them. CDR3 bases: TGTGCCACCAGCATTATGAAGGGGTCGGAGCAGTACTTC. It translates to CATSIMKGSEQYF.

This clonotype is large in the sample. This chain links TRBV30 with TRBJ2-2; D is unclear. V lost 5 bases and J lost 1, with 11 bases in between. The germline gives CDR1 GTSNPN, CDR2 SVGIG (reference sequence). This CDR3 is built from 14 residues. The CDR3 is CAWEVNENTGELFF. CDR3 coding DNA: TGTGCCTGGGAAGTAAACGAGAACACCGGGGAGCTGTTTTTT.

Of note for this clonotype: This clone may be a read error of a much larger clone one base away. J is TRBJ2-3 and V is TRBV7-2, with a tentative D call TRBD1 (7 bases). The CDR3 spans 17 residues. Germline-derived CDR1 and CDR2 are SGHTA and FQGNSA. CDR3 amino acids: CDSSLAQGEATHDTQYF. The CDR3 bases are TGTGACAGCAGCTTAGCTCAGGGGGAGGCCACACACGATACGCAGTATTTT. The full variable domain, its missing parts supplied by reference TRBV7-2 and TRBJ2-3, is GAGVSQSPSNKVTEKGKDVELRCDPISGHTALYWYRQSLGQGLEFLIYFQGNSAPDKSGLPSDRFSAERTGGSVSTLTIQRTQQEDSAVYLCDSSLAQGEATHDTQYFGPGTRLTVL.

Sample share makes this clonotype medium-sized. The chain employs TRBV7-9 and TRBJ2-5, with 9 bases aligning to TRBD2. Germline trimming cut 3 bases from V and 7 bases from J; bases unmatched to any gene: 15. The V gene's germline CDR1 is SEHNR and CDR2 FQNEAQ (reference sequence). The CDR3 is 17 amino acids. CDR3 residues: CASSFEGSGGRRGTQYF. CDR3 nucleotide sequence: TGTGCCAGCAGCTTTGAGGGTAGCGGGGGTCGACGGGGGACCCAGTACTTC.

This chain links TRBV7-9 with TRBJ2-3; weak D call: TRBD1 (6 bases). This CDR3 comprises 13 residues. Germline CDR1 SEHNR, CDR2 FQNEAQ (reference sequence). Trimming removed 4 bases at V and 4 bases at J, with 9 bases between. DNA for the CDR3: TGTGCCAGCAGCTACACAGGGCCAGATACGCAGTATTTT. It translates to CASSYTGPDTQYF.

The chain couples TRBV6-2 or TRBV6-3 to TRBJ2-4; D might be TRBD1 (5 bases). In germline, CDR1 is MNHEY, CDR2 SVGEGT. V lost 5 bases and J 0 bases, leaving 14 bases between the germline ends. This CDR3 region has 16 residues. CDR3 coding DNA: TGTGCCAGCAGTAAACGACAGACAGTAGCCAAAAACATTCAGTACTTC. This codes for CASSKRQTVAKNIQYF.

This clonotype was picked up a small number of times. This sequence joins TRBV19 and TRBJ1-2; D ambiguous. V was clipped by 9 bases and J by 8 bases, with 16 bases between them. This CDR3 comprises 12 residues. CDR1 and CDR2 from the germline V gene are LNHDA and SQIVND (reference sequence). This chain's CDR3 is CASRQKIRGYTF. The DNA of the CDR3 is TGTGCCAGCCGACAAAAAATTCGCGGCTACACCTTC.

A word on this clonotype: One base away lies a much larger clone, so this may be a sequencing read error. The chain uses TRBV7-2 and TRBJ1-6, with a weak D call TRBD1 (5 bases). The CDR3 covers 17 residues. CDR1 is SGHTA, CDR2 FQGNSA, per germline. The CDR3 bases are TGTGCCAGCACCCCGGGGACTCCGAGCTCCTATGATTCACCCCTCCACTTT. This codes for CASTPGTPSSYDSPLHF.

This clonotype came up a few times. The chain uses TRBV6-2 or TRBV6-3 and TRBJ1-2; D unresolved. The V end was cut by 7 bases, the J end by 4 bases, with 13 bases between. There are 13 residues in the CDR3. Germline V gives CDR1 MNHEY, CDR2 SVGEGT. CDR3 amino acids: CASNTATFYGYTF. CDR3 DNA: TGTGCCAGCAATACCGCAACCTTCTATGGCTACACCTTC.

This clonotype ranks as medium-sized. This chain links TRBV12-3 or TRBV12-4 with TRBJ2-1, with D perhaps matching TRBD2 (6 bases). The V end lost 5 bases, the J end lost 5 bases, and 13 bases lay between the germline ends. The CDR3 is 14 amino acids. The CDR3 reads CASSRGGTDNEQFF. The DNA of the CDR3 is TGTGCCAGCAGTAGGGGCGGGACCGACAATGAGCAGTTCTTC.

By share, this clonotype counts as medium-sized. The DNA for the CDR3 is TGTGCCAGCAGCGAGAGGTACGAGCAGTACTTC. Its protein is CASSERYEQYF. The genes are TRBV7-2 and TRBJ2-7; D gene ambiguous. The V gene lost 5 bases and the J gene lost 4 bases, with 6 bases spanning the gap. CDR1 is SGHTA, CDR2 FQGNSA, per germline. CDR3 length: 11 amino acids. Filled out from reference TRBV7-2 and TRBJ2-7, the complete variable domain reads GAGVSQSPSNKVTEKGKDVELRCDPISGHTALYWYRQSLGQGLEFLIYFQGNSAPDKSGLPSDRFSAERTGGSVSTLTIQRTQQEDSAVYLCASSERYEQYFGPGTRLTVT.